Below, 20 T cell receptor beta chains from the same sample are listed, as sequenced in a study of cytomegalovirus exposure and HLA in healthy donors. Researchers ran the PCR with 60 Vbeta and 13 Jbeta primers. Libraries were prepared by immunoSEQ multiplex PCR; TCRdb keeps only in-frame clonotypes and omits some of them. The sample shows about 95,000 clones, approximately 72% of them seen only once. The sample consisted of PBMCs. These receptors originate from a woman in her forties in good health and CMV-seropositive.

This clone appeared a single time. V and J are TRBV28 and TRBJ1-2; D not resolved. The CDR3 is 12 residues long. Germline assignment: CDR1 MDHEN and CDR2 SYDVKM. V was trimmed by 8 bases and J by 3 bases, leaving 10 bases between them. In DNA form, the CDR3 reads TGTGCCAGCGGCTCCCGGGACTATGGCTACACCTTC. Translation gives CASGSRDYGYTF.

This rearrangement joins TRBV7-9 to TRBJ2-7, with 8 bases identical to TRBD2. The CDR3 has 14 amino acids. Germline CDR1 reads SEHNR; CDR2 reads FQNEAQ (reference sequence). The ends lost 5 bases at V and 5 bases at J; junction bases unmatched: 8. The CDR3 nucleotides are TGTGCCAGCAGCCTGAGCGGGAGCGCGGACGAGCAGTACTTC. Translating it yields CASSLSGSADEQYF.

The chain has TRBV19 and TRBJ2-1, with TRBD2 matching 12 bases. V gave up 3 bases and J gave up 0 bases; unmatched junction bases: 3. The germline V gene has CDR1 LNHDA and CDR2 SQIVND (reference sequence). The CDR3 loop spans 17 amino acids. In DNA form, the CDR3 reads TGTGCCAGTAGTATGTGGACTAGCGGGATCTCCTACAATGAGCAGTTCTTC. Its protein is CASSMWTSGISYNEQFF.

This clone showed up just a few times. V and J are TRBV7-9 and TRBJ1-1; TRBD1 is a possible D gene (5 bases). This CDR3 comprises 13 residues. Trimming removed 2 bases from V and 3 bases from J, with 7 bases in between. The germline V gene has CDR1 SEHNR and CDR2 FQNEAQ (reference sequence). The CDR3 reads CASSLTGDTEAFF. CDR3 in DNA: TGTGCCAGCAGCTTAACGGGGGACACTGAAGCTTTCTTT.

The V gene is TRBV5-1, the J gene TRBJ2-5; TRBD2 agrees at 9 bases. This CDR3 is 16 amino acids long. Germline V CDR1 and CDR2: SGHRS, YFSETQ. V shed 1 base and J 4 bases; nucleotides not matched to a gene: 8. For the CDR3, the DNA is TGCGCCAGCAGCTTGTCGGTAGCGGGAGATGGAGAGACCCAGTACTTC. It encodes CASSLSVAGDGETQYF. The full variable domain, in which reference TRBV5-1 and TRBJ2-5 provide the parts outside the CDR3, is KAGVTQTPRYLIKTRGQQVTLSCSPISGHRSVSWYQQTPGQGLQFLFEYFSETQRNKGNFPGRFSGRQFSNSRSEMNVSTLELGDSALYLCASSLSVAGDGETQYFGPGTRLLVL.

V usage is TRBV5-1 and J usage is TRBJ1-3; D is perhaps TRBD1 (6 bases). Looked up from germline, CDR1 is SGHRS and CDR2 is YFSETQ. The CDR3 is made up of 14 amino acids. Trimming removed 5 bases at V and 2 bases at J, with 11 bases between. The CDR3 bases are TGCGCCAGCAGTCCCACAGGGCCTGGAAACACCATATATTTT. Translating it yields CASSPTGPGNTIYF.

V and J are TRBV6-1 and TRBJ1-2; D call uncertain. V was shortened by 6 bases and J by 0 bases, with 14 bases between the two germline ends. This CDR3 has 15 amino acids. Germline V gene lookup returns CDR1 MNHNS and CDR2 SASEGT. CDR3 nucleotides: TGTGCCAGCAGCCTCACCCAGGCCTCTAACTATGGCTACACCTTC. Translated, it gives CASSLTQASNYGYTF.

This chain links TRBV5-6 with TRBJ2-5, with TRBD1 matching 7 bases. TRBJ2-7 matches the DNA end more closely, so the J call is doubtful. Germline loops: CDR1 SGHDT, CDR2 YYEEEE. The CDR3 consists of 12 residues. The CDR3 DNA is TGTGCCAGCAGCGCAACAGGGGACGAGCAGTACTTC. This sequence encodes CASSATGDEQYF.

This clone turned up a few times. The chain couples TRBV6-6 to TRBJ1-2, with 7 bases matching TRBD1. V was pared by 4 bases and J by 2 bases, with 1 base of the junction left unmatched. CDR1 is MNHNY and CDR2 is SVGAGI in the germline V gene (reference sequence). This CDR3 has 13 residues. CDR3 loop: CASSWTGNYGYTF. In nucleotides, the CDR3 is TGTGCCAGCAGTTGGACAGGAAACTATGGCTACACCTTC.

The chain uses TRBV7-2 and TRBJ1-2; D gene ambiguous. Germline assignment: CDR1 SGHTA and CDR2 FQGNSA. This CDR3 is built from 13 residues. V was cut by 2 bases and J by 5 bases, with 9 bases left in between. CDR3 in amino acids: CASSLTAYYGYTF. The CDR3 coding sequence is TGTGCCAGCAGCTTAACAGCATATTATGGCTACACCTTC.

The chain has TRBV10-3 and TRBJ2-7, with 10 positions matching TRBD1. This CDR3 spans 14 amino acids. The germline V gene has CDR1 ENHRY and CDR2 SYGVKD. V shed 3 bases and J 3 bases; nucleotides not matched to a gene: 2. CDR3 sequence (DNA): TGTGCCATCAGTGAAAGGACAGGGGGCTACGAGCAGTACTTC. Translating it yields CAISERTGGYEQYF.

This clone was recorded once. The junction shows a germline mismatch at one end, possibly a read error. The genes are TRBV9 and TRBJ2-5; no reliable D call. Germline V lookup: CDR1 SGDLS, CDR2 YYNGEE. The CDR3 contains 14 residues. This CDR3 is CASSVGPNQETQYF. For the CDR3, the DNA is TGTGCCAGCAGCGTAGGTCCCAATCAAGAGACTCAGTACTTC.

The chain recombines TRBV5-1 with TRBJ2-1, with D possibly being TRBD2 (5 bases). Deletions cut 6 bases from V and 0 bases from J, with 13 bases between. This CDR3 comprises 15 residues. Germline V CDR1 and CDR2: SGHRS, YFSETQ. CDR3 sequence (DNA): TGCGCCAGCAACCCTGGCAGCGGCTCCTACAATGAGCAGTTCTTC. This translates into CASNPGSGSYNEQFF. Combining the CDR3 with reference TRBV5-1 and TRBJ2-1 gives the whole variable domain KAGVTQTPRYLIKTRGQQVTLSCSPISGHRSVSWYQQTPGQGLQFLFEYFSETQRNKGNFPGRFSGRQFSNSRSEMNVSTLELGDSALYLCASNPGSGSYNEQFFGPGTRLTVL.

The chain uses TRBV2 and TRBJ2-1, with 11 positions matching TRBD2. V shed 8 bases, J shed 1 base, and the junction held 4 bases outside the gene matches. CDR1 SNHLY and CDR2 FYNNEI come from the germline V gene. This CDR3 is built from 15 residues. CDR3 sequence (DNA): TGTGCCAGCCCGGGACTAGCGGCATCCTACAATGAGCAGTTCTTC. Its translation: CASPGLAASYNEQFF.

This clone was picked up a small number of times. In DNA, the CDR3 is TGTGCCAGCAGCTTAGATAGCTCTGGGGCCAACGTCCTGACTTTC. It specifies CASSLDSSGANVLTF. V gene TRBV7-2 combines with J gene TRBJ2-6; D ambiguous. This CDR3 contains 15 residues. Trimming cost V 1 base and J 0 bases, with 4 bases left between them. Germline V CDR1 and CDR2: SGHTA, FQGNSA.

The gene calls are TRBV27 and TRBJ2-2; D unresolved. Trimming cost V 3 bases and J 0 bases, with 8 bases left between them. The CDR3 is made up of 15 amino acids. Germline assignment: CDR1 MNHEY and CDR2 SMNVEV (reference sequence). The CDR3 protein is CASSFRQTNTGELFF. CDR3 coding DNA: TGTGCCAGCAGTTTTAGACAAACGAACACCGGGGAGCTGTTTTTT.

The chain joins TRBV5-1 to TRBJ2-2; tentative D call: TRBD1 (5 bases). CDR1 and CDR2 from the germline V gene are SGHRS and YFSETQ. This CDR3 is 15 amino acids long. The germline V and J ends were trimmed by 2 bases and 0 bases, with 8 bases remaining between them. DNA for the CDR3: TGCGCCAGCAGCTTCAGGGAAACGAACACCGGGGAGCTGTTTTTT. The encoded protein is CASSFRETNTGELFF.

The sample holds a few counts of this clone. The chain uses TRBV20-1 and TRBJ1-2; 8 nucleotides match TRBD1. Trimming took 5 bases from V and 8 from J; bases not matched to a gene: 4. The CDR3 consists of 11 residues. Germline CDR1 is DFQATT and CDR2 is SNEGSKA (reference sequence). DNA of the CDR3: TGCAGTGCTCGGACAGGGCTGGGCTACACCTTC. It yields the protein CSARTGLGYTF.

The chain couples TRBV21-1 to TRBJ2-1; TRBD2 is the table's D call, not checked against the DNA. TRBV21-1 corresponds to a pseudogene. This CDR3 has 18 amino acids. This chain's CDR3 is CASSNLAAPTSSYNEQFF. CDR3 sequence (DNA): TGTGCCAGCAGCAACTTAGCGGCTCCAACGAGCTCCTACAATGAGCAGTTCTTC.

The V gene is TRBV7-9, the J gene TRBJ2-1; 8 bases match TRBD2. The trim removed 5 bases at V and 0 bases at J, leaving 3 bases unmatched. The length of the CDR3 is 15 residues. In germline, CDR1 is SEHNR, CDR2 FQNEAQ (reference sequence). The CDR3 loop reads CASSISGSSYNEQFF. As DNA, the CDR3 is TGTGCCAGCAGCATCAGCGGGAGCTCCTACAATGAGCAGTTCTTC. Full variable domain (outside the CDR3, taken from reference TRBV7-9 and TRBJ2-1): DTGVSQNPRHKITKRGQNVTFRCDPISEHNRLYWYRQTLGQGPEFLTYFQNEAQLEKSRLLSDRFSAERPKGSFSTLEIQRTEQGDSAMYLCASSISGSSYNEQFFGPGTRLTVL.